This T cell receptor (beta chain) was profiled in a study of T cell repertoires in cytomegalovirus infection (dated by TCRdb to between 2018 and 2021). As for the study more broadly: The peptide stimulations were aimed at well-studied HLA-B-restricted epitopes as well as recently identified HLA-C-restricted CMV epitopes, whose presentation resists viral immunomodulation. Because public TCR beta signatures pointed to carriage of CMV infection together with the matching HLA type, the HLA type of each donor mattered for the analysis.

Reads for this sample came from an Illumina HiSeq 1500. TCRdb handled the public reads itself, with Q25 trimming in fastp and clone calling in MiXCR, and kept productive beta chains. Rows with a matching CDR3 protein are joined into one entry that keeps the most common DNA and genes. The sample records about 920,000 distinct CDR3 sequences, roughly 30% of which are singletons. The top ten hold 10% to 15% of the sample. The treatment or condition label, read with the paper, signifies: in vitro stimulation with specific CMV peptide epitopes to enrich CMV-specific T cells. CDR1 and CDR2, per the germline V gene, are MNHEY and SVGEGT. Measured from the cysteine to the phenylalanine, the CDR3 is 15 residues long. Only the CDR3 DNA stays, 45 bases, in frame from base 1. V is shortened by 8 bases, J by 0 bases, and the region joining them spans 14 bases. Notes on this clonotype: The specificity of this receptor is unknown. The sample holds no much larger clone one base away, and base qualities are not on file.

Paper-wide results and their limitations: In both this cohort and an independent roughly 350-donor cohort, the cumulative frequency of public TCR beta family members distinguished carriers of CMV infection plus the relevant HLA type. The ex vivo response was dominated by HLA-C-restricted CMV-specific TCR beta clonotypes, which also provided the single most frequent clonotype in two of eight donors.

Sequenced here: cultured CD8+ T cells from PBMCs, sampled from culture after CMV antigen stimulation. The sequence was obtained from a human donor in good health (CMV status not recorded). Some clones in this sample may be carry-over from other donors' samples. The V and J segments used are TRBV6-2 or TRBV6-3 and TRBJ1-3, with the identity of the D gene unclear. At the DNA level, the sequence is TGTGCCAGCGGCCGCGACGGCAGCTCTGGAAACACCATATATTTT. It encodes CASGRDGSSGNTIYF.